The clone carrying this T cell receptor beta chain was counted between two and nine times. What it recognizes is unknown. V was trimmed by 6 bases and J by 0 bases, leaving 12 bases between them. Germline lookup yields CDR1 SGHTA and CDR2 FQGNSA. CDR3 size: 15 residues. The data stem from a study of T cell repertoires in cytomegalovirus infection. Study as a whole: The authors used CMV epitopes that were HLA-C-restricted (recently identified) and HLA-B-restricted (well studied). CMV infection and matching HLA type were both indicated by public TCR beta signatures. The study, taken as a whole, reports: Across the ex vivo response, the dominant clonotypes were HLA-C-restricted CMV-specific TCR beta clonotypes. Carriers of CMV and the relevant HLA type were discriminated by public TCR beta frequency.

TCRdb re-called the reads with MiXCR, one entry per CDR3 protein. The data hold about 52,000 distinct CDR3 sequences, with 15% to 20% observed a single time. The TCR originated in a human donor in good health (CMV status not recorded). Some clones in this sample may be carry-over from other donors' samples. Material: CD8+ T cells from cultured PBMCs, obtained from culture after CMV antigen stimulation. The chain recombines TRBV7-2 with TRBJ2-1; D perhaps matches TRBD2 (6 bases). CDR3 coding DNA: TGTGCCAGCAGTCCGGCGGGGAGCTCCTACAATGAGCAGTTCTTC. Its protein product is CASSPAGSSYNEQFF.